Reported below is one T cell receptor (beta chain). With 3 bases removed from V and 0 bases from J, the gap between germline ends came to 15 bases. The CDR3 has 17 amino acids. Germline V CDR1 and CDR2: LGHDT, YNNKEL (reference sequence). Libraries were prepared by immunoSEQ multiplex PCR; TCRdb keeps only in-frame clonotypes and omits some of them. The data show roughly 400,000 clones, 80% to 90% seen once. This sample was included in a study of blood T cell repertoires in COVID-19. Study context: Sample material is recorded as cDNA or gDNA derived from T cells, B-cell-depleted T cells, or PBMCs.

In assigning cohorts, the study relied on participant-reported clinical history. This chain joins TRBV3-1 (or the pseudogene TRBV3-2) and TRBJ2-1; tentatively, D is TRBD2 (6 bases). The receptor's source is a man aged 25-45 years who had recovered from COVID-19. The sequenced sample consisted of PBMCs or T cells enriched from blood (not recorded which). DNA of the CDR3: TGTGCCAGCAGCCACCTCGGGAGCGAAGTCTCCTACAATGAGCAGTTCTTC. This sequence encodes CASSHLGSEVSYNEQFF.